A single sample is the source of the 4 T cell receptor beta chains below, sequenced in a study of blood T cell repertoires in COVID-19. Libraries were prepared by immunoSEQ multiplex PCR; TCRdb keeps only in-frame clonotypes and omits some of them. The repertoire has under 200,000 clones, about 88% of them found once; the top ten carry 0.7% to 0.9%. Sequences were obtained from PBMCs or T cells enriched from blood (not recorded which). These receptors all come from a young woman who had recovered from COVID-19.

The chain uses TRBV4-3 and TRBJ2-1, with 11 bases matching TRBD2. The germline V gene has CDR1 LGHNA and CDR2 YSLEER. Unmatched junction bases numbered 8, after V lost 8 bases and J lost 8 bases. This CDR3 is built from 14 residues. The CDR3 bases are TGCGCCAGCGCCCGACTAGCGGGACGGGATGAGCAGTTCTTC. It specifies CASARLAGRDEQFF.

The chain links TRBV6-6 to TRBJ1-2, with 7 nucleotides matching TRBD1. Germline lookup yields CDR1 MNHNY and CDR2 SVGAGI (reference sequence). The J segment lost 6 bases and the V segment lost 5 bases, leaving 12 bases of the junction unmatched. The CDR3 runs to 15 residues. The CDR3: CASSDVSLTGNGYTF. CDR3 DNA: TGTGCCAGCAGTGATGTGAGTCTGACAGGGAATGGCTACACCTTC.

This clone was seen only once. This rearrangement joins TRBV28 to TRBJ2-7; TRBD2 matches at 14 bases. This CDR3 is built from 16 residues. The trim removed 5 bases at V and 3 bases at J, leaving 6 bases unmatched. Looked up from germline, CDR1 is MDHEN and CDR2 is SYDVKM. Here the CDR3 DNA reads TGTGCCAGCAGTAGTCCCGGGACTAGCGGGAGCTACGAGCAGTACTTC. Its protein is CASSSPGTSGSYEQYF.

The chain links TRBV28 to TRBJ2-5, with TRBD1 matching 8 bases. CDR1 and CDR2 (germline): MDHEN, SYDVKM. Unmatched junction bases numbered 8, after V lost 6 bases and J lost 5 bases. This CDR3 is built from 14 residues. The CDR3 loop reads CASRTQGAGETQYF. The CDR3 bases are TGTGCCAGCAGGACTCAGGGGGCAGGGGAGACCCAGTACTTC. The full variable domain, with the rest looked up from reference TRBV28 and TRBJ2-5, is DVKVTQSSRYLVKRTGEKVFLECVQDMDHENMFWYRQDPGLGLRLIYFSYDVKMKEKGDIPEGYSVSREKKERFSLILESASTNQTSMYLCASRTQGAGETQYFGPGTRLLVL.